This is a list of T cell receptor beta chains from one sample in a study of post-analysis software for immune sequencing data. Each CDR3 protein is one row after TCRdb ran MiXCR on the PCR reads. The data hold under 650,000 distinct CDR3 sequences, with about 44% observed a single time. The sequencing input was blood. These receptors were taken from a girl under 18 with multiple sclerosis. Both conserved end residues are part of each CDR3. Each record gives: clone size, D gene, V gene, J gene, CDR3 DNA, CDR3 protein. The D gene is left open where the match is weak. Clone size appears in some rows only: once, few, many, or a class for an expanded clone.

>.|TRBD1|TRBV7-9|TRBJ2-7
TGTGCCAGCAGCCATTGGGACAGGGTCTACGAGCAGTACTTC
CASSHWDRVYEQYF
>.|TRBD1|TRBV5-1|TRBJ1-6
TGCGCCAGCAGCCCCCGGGACAGGGTCGGGTCACCCCTCCACTTT
CASSPRDRVGSPLHF
>many|.|TRBV7-9|TRBJ2-7
TGTGCCAGCAGCTTAGGTCTAGCGAGGGATCCAGGCGAGCAGTACTTC
CASSLGLARDPGEQYF
>.|TRBD2|TRBV29-1|TRBJ2-1
TGCAGCGTCGGAGGGGGACTAGCGAACAATGAGCAGTTCTTC
CSVGGGLANNEQFF
>.|TRBD1|TRBV7-9|TRBJ2-3
TGTGCCAGCAGCTTGGGACAGCCCACAGATACGCAGTATTTT
CASSLGQPTDTQYF
>.|TRBD2|TRBV6-5|TRBJ2-1
TGTGCCAGCAGTTACTCGGCTAGCGGGAAGGAGAACTCCTACAATGAGCAGTTCTTC
CASSYSASGKENSYNEQFF
>once|TRBD2|TRBV9|TRBJ2-7
TGTGCCAGCAGCCCGGGACGTCGGGGGGCCTACGAGCAGTACTTC
CASSPGRRGAYEQYF
>.|TRBD2|TRBV6-5|TRBJ2-1
TGTGCCAGCACCCCGAGCGGACTAGCGGACAATGAGCAGTTCTTC
CASTPSGLADNEQFF
>few|.|TRBV29-1|TRBJ2-3
TGCAGCGTTGAAAGAGCTGGGGGCCTCTATACGCAGTATTTT
CSVERAGGLYTQYF
>.|.|TRBV10-3|TRBJ2-7
TGTGCCATCAGTGAGTCAGCACAGTACGAGCAGTACTTC
CAISESAQYEQYF
>.|.|TRBV3-1|TRBJ2-3
TGTGCCAGCAGCCAGGGTCCCAGCACAGATACGCAGTATTTT
CASSQGPSTDTQYF
>few|.|TRBV7-2|TRBJ2-7
TGTGCCAGCAGCTTACACAGCCAGGGGGAGCAGTACTTC
CASSLHSQGEQYF
>.|.|TRBV5-1|TRBJ2-7
TGCGCCAGCAGCTTCGTAAGCGGAGGACCCTACGAGCAGTACTTC
CASSFVSGGPYEQYF
>.|.|TRBV2|TRBJ1-4
TGTGCCAGCTATGGGACGACCTCCGGGCATGAAAAACTGTTTTTT
CASYGTTSGHEKLFF
>.|TRBD1|TRBV28|TRBJ2-5
TGTGCCACCTACGGACAGGACCAAGAGACCCAGTACTTC
CATYGQDQETQYF
>few|.|TRBV12-3/TRBV12-4|TRBJ1-2
TGTGCCAGCAGTTTAGGAAGTGGTAACTATGGCTACACCTTC
CASSLGSGNYGYTF
>.|.|TRBV7-9|TRBJ2-7
TGTGCCAGCAGCTTAGGACCGGCCAGGTCCGCCTACGAGCAGTACTTC
CASSLGPARSAYEQYF
>.|.|TRBV10-3|TRBJ2-1
TGTGCCATCAGTGAGTCTGAACTAACAAAGTTCTTC
CAISESELTKFF
>.|TRBD2|TRBV7-8|TRBJ2-7
TGTGCCAGCAGCTTCCCCCCGACTAGCCGCCCCACCGATCGCTACGAGCAGTACTTC
CASSFPPTSRPTDRYEQYF
>.|TRBD2|TRBV6-5|TRBJ2-7
TGTGCCAGCAGCCACGGGACTAGCGGGAACTCCTACGAGCAGTACTTC
CASSHGTSGNSYEQYF
>.|.|TRBV5-1|TRBJ2-6
TGCGCCAGCAGCTTGACTTCTGCGAGGGGCGCTGGGGCCAACGTCCTGACTTTC
CASSLTSARGAGANVLTF
>.|.|TRBV12-3/TRBV12-4|TRBJ1-2
TGTGCCAGCAGTGCCTCGGAAGGAGTAGGTGGCTACACCTTC
CASSASEGVGGYTF
>.|.|TRBV29-1|TRBJ1-1
TGCAGCGTTGAAGCTCTGAGGGAAGCTTTCTTT
CSVEALREAFF
>few|.|TRBV29-1|TRBJ1-1
TGCAGCGTTGACGGGGCGAACACTGAAGCTTTCTTT
CSVDGANTEAFF
>.|TRBD2|TRBV4-2|TRBJ2-1
TGTGCCAGCAGCCAAGACTGGACTAGCGCAAACAATGAGCAGTTCTTC
CASSQDWTSANNEQFF
>.|TRBD1|TRBV3-1|TRBJ1-5
TGTGCCAGCAGCTCACCCCGGACAGGGGGCTCACTTTATAGCAATCAGCCCCAGCATTTT
CASSSPRTGGSLYSNQPQHF
>.|TRBD2|TRBV18|TRBJ2-1
TGTGCCAGCTCACCACGGGGGACTAGCAGACGAATGGATGAGCAGTTCTTC
CASSPRGTSRRMDEQFF
>.|TRBD1|TRBV5-1|TRBJ1-2
TGCGCCAGCAGCTTGTCACTACGGACAGGCCGGGATGGCTACACCTTC
CASSLSLRTGRDGYTF
>few|.|TRBV5-5|TRBJ1-2
TGTGCCAGCAGCTTCTCGGCAGGAAATCTTGATGGCTACACCTTC
CASSFSAGNLDGYTF
>.|.|TRBV9|TRBJ1-4
TGTGCCAGCAGCCCCGCGGGGCGCGAAAAACTGTTTTTT
CASSPAGREKLFF
>.|.|TRBV5-1|TRBJ2-3
TGCGCCAGCAGCAAAAACACAGATACGCAGTATTTT
CASSKNTDTQYF